One TCR beta chain is described in this entry. These data come from a study of blood T cell repertoires in COVID-19. Turning to the study itself: In each case, the material was cDNA or gDNA derived from T cells, B-cell-depleted T cells, or PBMCs.

Symptom resolution, clearance, or two negative PCRs marked donors in Cohort 3 as recovered. Original methodology: It was from reference gene primer amplification that nucleated cell counts were estimated. Assay: immunoSEQ multiplex PCR; the TCRdb copy retains only in-frame clones and omits some. For V, J and clone size, that table is used; D and trimming come from the DNA. The sample includes about 190,000 clones, less than 85% seen only once; the top ten take roughly 3.2%. The sequence was collected from a woman in her twenties or thirties who had recovered from COVID-19. Source material: PBMCs or T cells enriched from blood (not recorded which).

DNA for the CDR3: TGTGCCAGCAGTTACGGAGGACGATACGAAGCTTTCTTT. Protein: CASSYGGRYEAFF. This sequence joins TRBV6-2 or TRBV6-3 and TRBJ1-1; D gene uncertain. Germline-derived CDR1 and CDR2 are MNHEY and SVGEGT. Between the trimmed V and J ends, which lost 2 bases and 8 bases, there was a span of 12 bases. The CDR3 has 13 amino acids.